The clone carrying this TCR beta chain has just a few counts. Its antigen remains unidentified. This specimen comes from a study of cytomegalovirus exposure and HLA in healthy donors. Whole-study results and caveats: In vitro assays verified that three CMV-associated chains recognized CMV antigens specifically.

With 0 bases removed from V and 7 bases from J, the gap between germline ends came to 13 bases. From germline, CDR1 is LGHNA and CDR2 YSLEER. The CDR3 covers 15 residues. Both 60 Vbeta primers and 13 Jbeta primers went into the PCR. TCRdb's table, derived via immunoSEQ multiplex PCR, lists solely in-frame clones and lacks some. Of about 94,000 clones in the sample, 7.6% are singletons; the top ten hold about 2.1%. The source of this sequence is a man aged 45-65 years in good health and CMV-seronegative. Sequencing input: PBMCs. The chain has TRBV4-3 and TRBJ2-4; tentatively, D is TRBD1 (6 bases). In nucleotides, the CDR3 is TGCGCCAGCAGCCAAGATTCGGCAGGACAGAACATTCAGTACTTC. It specifies CASSQDSAGQNIQYF.